This note documents a single T cell receptor (beta chain) sequence. Its antigen is still unknown. This record belongs to a study of T-cell memory formation after mild COVID-19. Turning to the study itself: Clusters of TCRs were largely donor specific.

V lost 3 bases and J lost 1, with 15 bases in between. This CDR3 comprises 16 residues. Per germline, CDR1 DFQATT and CDR2 SNEGSKA (reference sequence). Findings and caveats of the study: Cross-reactive memory seemingly joined, as some responding clones were found in pre-infection memory. Later expanders leaned CD4+, whereas clones that contracted between day 15 and 85 were balanced CD4/CD8.

Sample barcodes and UMIs were carried by the TCR alpha and TCR beta cDNA libraries that 5'RACE generated with constant-segment primers. TCRdb redid the calling of the 5' RACE reads with MiXCR, one entry per CDR3 protein. The sample has under 450,000 distinct CDR3 sequences, approximately 15% seen once. This sequence joins TRBV20-1 and TRBJ2-2; possibly TRBD1 for D (6 bases). The sequenced sample consisted of PBMCs or a T cell subset sorted from them (not recorded which). This clonotype was sampled from a man in his late teens or twenties who had mild COVID-19 (a few samples of this study predate the infection). Cell type and time point are not known. CDR3 amino acids: CSASDQGRVNTGELFF. The CDR3, as DNA: TGCAGTGCTAGCGATCAGGGGCGGGTGAACACCGGGGAGCTGTTTTTT.